Listed here are 11 T cell receptor beta chains from one sample, sequenced in a study of blood T cell repertoires in COVID-19. Here immunoSEQ multiplex PCR was the method, and the copy in TCRdb shows in-frame clones only, minus some. The table shows tens of thousands of clones, with 75% to 85% occurring only once. The material sequenced was peripheral blood. These receptors all stem from an elderly man with COVID-19, enrolled during active disease.

The rearrangement joins TRBV5-4 to TRBJ2-7; 8 nucleotides align to TRBD1. V shed 4 bases, J shed 2 bases, and the junction held 11 bases outside the gene matches. There are 16 residues in the CDR3. Germline values: CDR1 SGHNT, CDR2 YYREEE (reference sequence). The CDR3 sequence is CASSIPGQGFTYEQYF. CDR3 DNA: TGTGCCAGCAGCATCCCCGGACAGGGTTTTACCTACGAGCAGTACTTC.

This chain joins TRBV13 and TRBJ2-7, with 9 bases lining up with TRBD1. The CDR3 runs to 14 residues. CDR1 and CDR2 (germline): PRHDT, FYEKMQ (reference sequence). After removal of 5 bases from V and 2 bases from J, the junction contained 4 bases not matched to a gene. CDR3 amino acids: CASSRRTGAYEQYF. The CDR3 region has the DNA TGTGCCAGCAGCCGCAGGACAGGGGCCTACGAGCAGTACTTC.

This chain links TRBV25-1 with TRBJ1-3; D gene unclear. Deletions cut 5 bases from V and 0 bases from J, with 8 bases between. Germline values: CDR1 MGHDK, CDR2 SYGVNS. The CDR3 runs 14 residues. The CDR3 region is CASSPAGSGNTIYF. CDR3 in DNA: TGTGCCAGCAGTCCCGCGGGCTCTGGAAACACCATATATTTT.

The CDR3 nucleotides are TGTGCCAGCAGTTTTATAGTCAGGGGCTACGAGCAGTACTTC. It encodes CASSFIVRGYEQYF. The rearrangement links TRBV28 to TRBJ2-7; a weak D match, TRBD1 (6 bases). The germline V and J ends were trimmed by 3 bases and 3 bases, with 12 bases remaining between them. This CDR3 comprises 14 residues. Germline lookup yields CDR1 MDHEN and CDR2 SYDVKM.

This chain connects TRBV5-6 to TRBJ2-7; TRBD1 aligns across 7 bases. Germline V gene data show CDR1 as SGHDT and CDR2 as YYEEEE. This CDR3 spans 14 amino acids. Unmatched junction bases numbered 5, after V lost 2 bases and J lost 3 bases. In DNA form, the CDR3 reads TGTGCCAGCAGCTTTCTACAGGGGCGCTACGAGCAGTACTTC. This translates into CASSFLQGRYEQYF.

This clone was recorded only once. The chain employs TRBV13 and TRBJ2-6, with 12 bases matching TRBD1. The J segment lost 2 bases and the V segment lost 5 bases, leaving 10 bases of the junction unmatched. Germline V gives CDR1 PRHDT, CDR2 FYEKMQ (reference sequence). The CDR3 is 19 amino acids. In nucleotides, the CDR3 is TGTGCCAGCAGCCCCCGGGACAGGGGGCGCCTGACTGGGGCCAACGTCCTGACTTTC. Its translation: CASSPRDRGRLTGANVLTF.

V gene TRBV7-2 combines with J gene TRBJ1-5; 7 nucleotides agree with TRBD1. This CDR3 is built from 15 residues. Trimming removed 5 bases from V and 0 bases from J; junction bases left unmatched: 4. Germline V lookup: CDR1 SGHTA, CDR2 FQGNSA. The CDR3 nucleotides read TGTGCCAGCAGCCCCTACAGGGGTAGCAATCAGCCCCAGCATTTT. This codes for CASSPYRGSNQPQHF.

This clone showed up just once. The V and J genes are TRBV9 and TRBJ2-2; D gene unclear. Looked up from germline, CDR1 is SGDLS and CDR2 is YYNGEE. The CDR3 sequence is 14 residues long. V lost 3 bases and J lost 0, with 6 bases in between. The CDR3: CASSGRANTGELFF. Written as DNA, the CDR3 is TGTGCCAGCAGCGGACGGGCGAACACCGGGGAGCTGTTTTTT.

This clone was recorded only once. This rearrangement joins TRBV30 to TRBJ1-2; D ambiguous. The CDR3 contains 15 residues. The germline V and J ends were trimmed by 2 bases and 5 bases, with 18 bases remaining between them. The germline CDR1 and CDR2 sequences are GTSNPN and SVGIG (reference sequence). CDR3 bases: TGTGCCTGGAGTAGCCGGGTCTCAAGGAGGTATGGCTACACCTTC. It encodes CAWSSRVSRRYGYTF. Full variable domain (outside the CDR3, taken from reference TRBV30 and TRBJ1-2): SQTIHQWPATLVQPVGSPLSLECTVEGTSNPNLYWYRQAAGRGLQLLFYSVGIGQISSEVPQNLSASRPQDRQFILSSKKLLLSDSGFYLCAWSSRVSRRYGYTFGSGTRLTVV.

This clone was recorded many times. This rearrangement joins TRBV4-1 to TRBJ1-5; 8 bases match TRBD1. The J segment lost 9 bases and the V segment lost 4 bases, leaving 14 bases of the junction unmatched. CDR3 length equals 16 residues. Germline CDR1 is MGHRA and CDR2 is YSYEKL. The CDR3 reads CASSLTQGVGVGPQHF. The CDR3, as DNA: TGCGCCAGCAGCCTAACACAGGGGGTTGGGGTAGGGCCCCAGCATTTT.

This chain connects TRBV18 to TRBJ1-4; D perhaps matches TRBD1 (6 bases). Deletions cut 3 bases from V and 4 bases from J, with 12 bases between. CDR3 length: 15 amino acids. The germline CDR1 and CDR2 sequences are KGHSH and LQKENI. The CDR3, as DNA: TGTGCCAGCTCACCTACATCAGGGGTTAATGAAAAACTGTTTTTT. Protein product: CASSPTSGVNEKLFF.